The rows below give T cell receptor beta chains drawn from one sample of a study of T cell responses to AZD1222 COVID-19 vaccine. Measured with immunoSEQ multiplex PCR; TCRdb has only the in-frame clones, and not every one. This sample has about 96,000 clones, with approximately 88% found just once. Material: peripheral blood, obtained on day 0 of AZD1222 vaccination. The receptors were gathered from an adult in good health. The CDR3 runs from the conserved cysteine through the conserved F or W. D genes are given only for firm matches. A row's size may be missing; if present it is once, few, many or a size class.

clone_size	v_call	j_call	d_call	cdr3_nt	cdr3_aa
once	TRBV27	TRBJ1-5	.	TGTGCCAGCAGCCAATCGAGCAATCAGCCCCAGCATTTT	CASSQSSNQPQHF
.	TRBV19	TRBJ1-2	TRBD1	TGTGCCAGTAGCCACCCGGGACAGGGTGGCAGCTACACCTTC	CASSHPGQGGSYTF
.	TRBV9	TRBJ2-5	.	TGTGCCAGCAGCGCGACCGGTAACAAGCGGGAGACCCAGTACTTC	CASSATGNKRETQYF
.	TRBV6-5	TRBJ1-1	.	TGTGCCCTCGCCGGGGAGCCTAGGGGGACTGAAGCTTTCTTT	CALAGEPRGTEAFF
.	TRBV7-9	TRBJ1-4	.	TGTGCCAGCAGCCCCGTAGGGGCAGAGGAAAATGAAAAACTGTTTTTT	CASSPVGAEENEKLFF
.	TRBV9	TRBJ2-7	TRBD1	TGTGCCAGCAGCGTAGGAGGGGACAGATACTACGAGCAGTACTTC	CASSVGGDRYYEQYF
once	TRBV28	TRBJ1-2	TRBD1	TGTGCCAGCAGTCAAGTGACAGGGTTCTATGGCTACACCTTC	CASSQVTGFYGYTF
.	TRBV27	TRBJ2-7	TRBD2	TGTGCCAGCAGCCGGACTAGCGGGAGGCTCTACGAGCAGTACTTC	CASSRTSGRLYEQYF
once	TRBV5-8	TRBJ1-4	.	TGTGCCAGCAGCTATGGGACTAGTAAAAATGAAAAACTGTTTTTT	CASSYGTSKNEKLFF
.	TRBV7-3	TRBJ2-7	TRBD2	TGTGCCAGCAGTAACCCGAGACTAGCGGGAGGGCCCGACGAGCAGTACTTC	CASSNPRLAGGPDEQYF
.	TRBV27	TRBJ1-2	TRBD1	TGTGCCAGCACTCCGAGGCCGGGACAGGGGATGATCAACTATGGCTACACCTTC	CASTPRPGQGMINYGYTF
.	TRBV19	TRBJ1-1	.	TGTGCCAGTGGGACTTTTGGCCTGGACACTGAAGCTTTCTTT	CASGTFGLDTEAFF
.	TRBV5-1	TRBJ1-2	TRBD1	TGCGCCAGCAGCCTGGAGGGCAGGGGGGACCATGGCTACACCTTC	CASSLEGRGDHGYTF
.	TRBV5-1	TRBJ2-1	TRBD1	TGCGCCAGCAGCTTGGTAAGGACAGGGACCTACAATGAGCAGTTCTTC	CASSLVRTGTYNEQFF
once	TRBV6-4	TRBJ2-3	.	TGTGCCAGCAGTGACTGGATGGGAGATACGCAGTATTTT	CASSDWMGDTQYF
few	TRBV27	TRBJ2-1	TRBD2	TGTGCCAGCAGCCTCTCCGGGGAGGGTGAGCAGTTCTTC	CASSLSGEGEQFF
.	TRBV30	TRBJ1-2	.	TGTGCCTGGCAAAGGGAATCTCTAGAATATGGCTACACCTTC	CAWQRESLEYGYTF
.	TRBV3-1/TRBV3-2	TRBJ1-5	.	TGTGCCAGCAGCCAATTTCATCAGCCCCAGCATTTT	CASSQFHQPQHF
.	TRBV6-5	TRBJ2-1	.	TGTGCCAGCAGTTACCCAGGGGATGAGCAGTTCTTC	CASSYPGDEQFF
.	TRBV28	TRBJ2-3	TRBD1	TGTGCCAGCAGTCGCAACCAGGGACAGGGCACAGATACGCAGTATTTT	CASSRNQGQGTDTQYF
.	TRBV19	TRBJ1-1	.	TGTGCCAGTAGCGGCCTAGCGTTTCTCGGCGACACTGAAGCTTTCTTT	CASSGLAFLGDTEAFF
.	TRBV5-4	TRBJ2-1	.	TGTGCCAGCAGCTTGTCGACGGTTGGAGGTTACAATGAGCAGTTCTTC	CASSLSTVGGYNEQFF
.	TRBV11-2	TRBJ2-1	.	TGTGCCAGCAGCCAAACCCAGTACAATGAGCAGTTCTTC	CASSQTQYNEQFF
.	TRBV19	TRBJ1-1	.	TGTGCCAGTAGTATACGAGTCGTGAACACTGAAGCTTTCTTT	CASSIRVVNTEAFF
.	TRBV4-3	TRBJ2-1	TRBD2	TGCGCCAGCAGCCAAGATACGGGAGGGCCGTACAATGAGCAGTTCTTC	CASSQDTGGPYNEQFF
.	TRBV27	TRBJ1-2	.	TGTGCCAGCACCCCTACCCAGAGAGCTAACTATGGCTACACCTTC	CASTPTQRANYGYTF
.	TRBV19	TRBJ2-1	.	TGTGCCAGTCATTCCAGACGGGGATCCTACAATGAGCAGTTCTTC	CASHSRRGSYNEQFF
.	TRBV2	TRBJ1-4	TRBD1	TGTGCCAGCAGTCGGGACAGGGCTGAAAAACTGTTTTTT	CASSRDRAEKLFF
.	TRBV27	TRBJ2-3	.	TGTGCCAGCAGTCGCCCTAGCACAGATACGCAGTATTTT	CASSRPSTDTQYF
.	TRBV10-3	TRBJ1-2	TRBD1	TGTGCCATCAGTGAGACAGGGGGCTCTGGCTACACCTTC	CAISETGGSGYTF
.	TRBV6-5	TRBJ1-2	TRBD1	TGTGCCAGCAGTCCGGGACAGGGGGGAAACTATGGCTACACCTTC	CASSPGQGGNYGYTF
.	TRBV5-1	TRBJ2-7	TRBD2	TGCGCCAGCAGCCCGGGACTAGCGGGGTACTCCTACGAGCAGTACTTC	CASSPGLAGYSYEQYF
.	TRBV19	TRBJ1-6	.	TGTGCCAGTAGTCACATCCTTGCCGGGACAAGGAATTCACCCCTCCACTTT	CASSHILAGTRNSPLHF
.	TRBV6-6	TRBJ2-5	TRBD2	TGTGCCAGCAGTTACTTGGGACTAGCGGGAGCGGAGACCCAGTACTTC	CASSYLGLAGAETQYF
.	TRBV7-8	TRBJ2-7	TRBD1	TGTGCCAGCAGCTTCGGACGGTGGGACAGGGGGCTTTACGAGCAGTACTTC	CASSFGRWDRGLYEQYF
few	TRBV21-1	TRBJ2-2	.	TGTGCCAGCAGCAAAGCGCCGGCTAGCGGTTACACCGGGGAGCTGTTTTTT	CASSKAPASGYTGELFF
.	TRBV5-1	TRBJ2-2	.	TGCGCCAGCAGCTTGGGAGGGCTTACCGGGGAGCTGTTTTTT	CASSLGGLTGELFF